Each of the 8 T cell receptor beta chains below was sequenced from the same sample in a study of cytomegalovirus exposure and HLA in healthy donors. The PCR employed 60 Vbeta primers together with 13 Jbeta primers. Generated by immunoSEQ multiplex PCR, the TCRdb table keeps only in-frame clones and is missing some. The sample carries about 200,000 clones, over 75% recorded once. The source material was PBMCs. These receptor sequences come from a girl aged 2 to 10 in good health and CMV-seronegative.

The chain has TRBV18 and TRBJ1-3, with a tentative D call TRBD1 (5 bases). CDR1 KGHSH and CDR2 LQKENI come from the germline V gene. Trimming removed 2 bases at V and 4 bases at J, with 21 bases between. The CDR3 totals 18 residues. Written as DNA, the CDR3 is TGTGCCAGCTCACCAAACCTGTTAGATGGGGCAAGAGGAAACACCATATATTTT. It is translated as CASSPNLLDGARGNTIYF.

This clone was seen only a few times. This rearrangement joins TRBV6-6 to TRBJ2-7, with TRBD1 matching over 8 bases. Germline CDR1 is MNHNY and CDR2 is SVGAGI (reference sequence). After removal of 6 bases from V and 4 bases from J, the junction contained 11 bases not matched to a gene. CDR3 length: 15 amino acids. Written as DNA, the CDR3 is TGTGCCAGCAGCCCCTTCGGACAGGGAGGATACGAGCAGTACTTC. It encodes CASSPFGQGGYEQYF.

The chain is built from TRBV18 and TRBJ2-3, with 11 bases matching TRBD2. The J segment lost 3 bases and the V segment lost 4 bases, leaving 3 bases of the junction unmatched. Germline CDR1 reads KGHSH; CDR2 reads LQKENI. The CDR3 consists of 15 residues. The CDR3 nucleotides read TGTGCCAGCTCACTGCCTAGCGGGAGGACAGATACGCAGTATTTT. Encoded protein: CASSLPSGRTDTQYF.

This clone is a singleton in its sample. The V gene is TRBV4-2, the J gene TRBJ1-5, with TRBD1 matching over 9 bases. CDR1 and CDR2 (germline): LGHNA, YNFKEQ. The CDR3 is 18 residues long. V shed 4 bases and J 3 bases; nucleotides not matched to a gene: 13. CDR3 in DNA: TGTGCCAGCAGCCCCGGATCTCGGACAGGGGCGTTCAATCAGCCCCAGCATTTT. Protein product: CASSPGSRTGAFNQPQHF.

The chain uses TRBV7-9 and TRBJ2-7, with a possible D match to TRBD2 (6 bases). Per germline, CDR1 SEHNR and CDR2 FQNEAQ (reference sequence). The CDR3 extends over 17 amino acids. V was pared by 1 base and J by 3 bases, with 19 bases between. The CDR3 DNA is TGTGCCAGCAGCTTAGTGCTCAGTCCGGGACTCTACTACGAGCAGTACTTC. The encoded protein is CASSLVLSPGLYYEQYF.

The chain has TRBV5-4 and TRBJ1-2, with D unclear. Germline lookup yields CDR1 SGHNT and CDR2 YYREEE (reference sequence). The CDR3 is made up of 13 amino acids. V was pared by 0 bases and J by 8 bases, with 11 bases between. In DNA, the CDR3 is TGTGCCAGCAGCTTGGCAAGAGGGAGAGGCTACACCTTC. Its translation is CASSLARGRGYTF. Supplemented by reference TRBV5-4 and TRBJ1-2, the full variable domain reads ETGVTQSPTHLIKTRGQQVTLRCSSQSGHNTVSWYQQALGQGPQFIFQYYREEENGRGNFPPRFSGLQFPNYSSELNVNALELDDSALYLCASSLARGRGYTFGSGTRLTVV.

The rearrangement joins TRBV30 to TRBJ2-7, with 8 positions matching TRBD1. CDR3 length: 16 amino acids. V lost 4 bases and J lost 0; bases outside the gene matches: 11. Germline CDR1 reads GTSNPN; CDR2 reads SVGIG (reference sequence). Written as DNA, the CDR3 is TGTGCCTGGACCCCTGGGACAGGATGGAGCTCCTACGAGCAGTACTTC. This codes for CAWTPGTGWSSYEQYF.

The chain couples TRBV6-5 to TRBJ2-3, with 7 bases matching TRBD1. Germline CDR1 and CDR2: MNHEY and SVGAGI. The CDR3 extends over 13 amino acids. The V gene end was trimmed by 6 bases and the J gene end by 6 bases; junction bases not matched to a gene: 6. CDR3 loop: CASRQGFRDTQYF. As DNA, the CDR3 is TGTGCCAGCAGACAGGGGTTCAGGGATACGCAGTATTTT.